This is a list of T cell receptor beta chains from one sample in a study of immune evolution from preneoplasia to lung adenocarcinoma. Clones were sequenced by immunoSEQ multiplex PCR, and TCRdb holds only the in-frame ones, with some missing. The sample consists of 14,000 or so clones, over 75% of them appearing once. Sequencing was done on a sample of FFPE lung adenocarcinoma in situ tissue. All receptors come from a donor older than 65 with lung adenocarcinoma. Each CDR3 is given with its conserved first and last residue. Fields, in order: D gene, clone size, J gene, V gene, CDR3 protein, CDR3 DNA. A D gene is named only where the DNA matches it firmly. Clone size appears in some rows only: once, few, many, or a class for an expanded clone.

>TRBD2|once|TRBJ2-2|TRBV25-1
CASRSKLAANTGELFF
TGTGCCAGCAGGTCGAAACTAGCGGCAAACACCGGGGAGCTGTTTTTT
>NA|NA|TRBJ1-1|TRBV19
CASTFGEGTEAFF
TGTGCCAGTACTTTCGGTGAGGGCACTGAAGCTTTCTTT
>NA|NA|TRBJ2-3|TRBV2
CASSQLTDTQYF
TGTGCCAGCAGTCAACTCACAGATACGCAGTATTTT
>NA|few|TRBJ1-2|TRBV18
CASSPYRVYGYTF
TGTGCCAGCTCACCATACAGGGTTTATGGCTACACCTTC
>NA|NA|TRBJ2-5|TRBV27
CASSHSGAETQYF
TGTGCCAGCAGTCATTCAGGGGCAGAGACCCAGTACTTC
>NA|NA|TRBJ2-1|TRBV6-6
CASSYEAEQFF
TGTGCCAGCAGTTACGAGGCGGAGCAGTTCTTC
>NA|NA|TRBJ1-4|TRBV27
CASSPRPRPNEKLFF
TGTGCCAGCAGCCCTCGCCCGCGGCCTAATGAAAAACTGTTTTTT
>TRBD2|NA|TRBJ2-3|TRBV11-3
CASSLESGGGSDTQYF
TGTGCCAGCAGCTTAGAAAGTGGGGGAGGGTCAGATACGCAGTATTTT
>TRBD2|NA|TRBJ2-1|TRBV18
CASSPPQAGGPYNEQFF
TGTGCCAGCTCACCACCGCAAGCGGGAGGGCCGTACAATGAGCAGTTCTTC
>NA|NA|TRBJ1-6|TRBV11-2
CASSLRWQLNSPLHF
TGTGCCAGCAGCCTTAGGTGGCAGCTTAATTCACCCCTCCACTTT